The 14 T cell receptor beta chains below come from one sample, sequenced in a study of blood T cell repertoires in COVID-19. Profiled with immunoSEQ multiplex PCR; TCRdb holds only in-frame clones, not every one. Found here are more than 350,000 clones, around nine tenths of them singletons; the top ten hold 10%. Material: PBMCs or T cells enriched from blood (not recorded which). The receptors derive from a woman in her 50s who had recovered from COVID-19.

The V gene is TRBV4-1, the J gene TRBJ1-4, with D unresolved. The CDR3 extends over 16 amino acids. Trimming stripped 1 base from V and 7 bases from J, with 16 bases between. Germline values: CDR1 MGHRA, CDR2 YSYEKL. CDR3 coding DNA: TGCGCCAGCAGCCAAGTCTTACGCTCCCCGGGTGAAAAACTGTTTTTT. Translating gives CASSQVLRSPGEKLFF.

This chain joins TRBV11-2 and TRBJ2-3; D not resolved. With 2 bases removed from V and 5 bases from J, the gap between germline ends came to 11 bases. The length of the CDR3 is 14 residues. Per the germline V gene, CDR1 is SGHAT and CDR2 is FQNNGV. CDR3 residues: CASSLSLVLDTQYF. The CDR3 DNA is TGTGCCAGCAGCTTAAGTTTAGTTTTAGATACGCAGTATTTT.

The CDR3 sequence is CASSEPDRRANVLTF. The CDR3, as DNA: TGTGCCAGCAGTGAGCCGGACAGGCGGGCCAACGTCCTGACTTTC. The chain uses TRBV6-1 and TRBJ2-6, with 7 bases fitting TRBD1. The V gene's germline CDR1 is MNHNS and CDR2 SASEGT. After removal of 3 bases from V and 5 bases from J, the junction contained 4 bases not matched to a gene. The CDR3 consists of 15 residues.

The genes are TRBV3-1 (or the pseudogene TRBV3-2) and TRBJ1-3, with D possibly being TRBD1 (6 bases). The CDR3 has 16 residues. Germline lookup yields CDR1 LGHDT and CDR2 YNNKEL (reference sequence). Trimming took off 0 bases at V and 5 bases at J, with 14 bases between the two ends. The CDR3 DNA sequence: TGTGCCAGCAGCCAAGATCCCGACAGGCTTAGAAACACCATATATTTT. This encodes CASSQDPDRLRNTIYF.

On this clone itself: One junction end disagrees with the germline gene, perhaps due to a read error. The chain carries TRBV6-5 and TRBJ2-1; 9 nucleotides agree with TRBD1. The CDR3 is 14 residues long. Germline V gives CDR1 MNHEY, CDR2 SVGAGI. The CDR3 region is CASRKTGQGFFLIF. The CDR3, as DNA: TGTGCCAGCAGAAAAACGGGACAGGGATTTTTTTTGATCTTC.

The gene calls are TRBV10-3 and TRBJ1-4, with D perhaps matching TRBD1 (6 bases). The V gene lost 3 bases and the J gene lost 4 bases, with 12 bases spanning the gap. The CDR3 totals 15 residues. The germline V gene has CDR1 ENHRY and CDR2 SYGVKD. In DNA form, the CDR3 reads TGTGCCATCAGTGACGGGCCAGGGGTTAATGAAAAACTGTTTTTT. It translates to CAISDGPGVNEKLFF.

The chain has TRBV4-3 and TRBJ2-7; the D is unclear. The germline V gene has CDR1 LGHNA and CDR2 YSLEER. V was clipped by 0 bases and J by 4 bases, with 22 bases between them. This CDR3 comprises 18 residues. The CDR3 reads CASSQDIISRVSPYEQYF. The CDR3 DNA is TGCGCCAGCAGCCAAGATATAATATCCCGGGTCAGCCCTTACGAGCAGTACTTC.

In this sample, this clone turned up once. In DNA, the CDR3 is TGTGCCAGCAGCCCCCGAGGGAACACTGAAGCTTTCTTT. Translated: CASSPRGNTEAFF. The rearrangement joins TRBV3-1 (or the pseudogene TRBV3-2) to TRBJ1-1, with D unclear. Germline-derived CDR1 and CDR2 are LGHDT and YNNKEL (reference sequence). The CDR3 has 13 residues. V lost 4 bases, J lost 1 base, and 7 bases lay in between.

Of note for this clone: The sample carries other DNA sequences with the same CDR3. The rearrangement links TRBV7-2 to TRBJ1-5; 7 bases fit TRBD1. Germline V gene data show CDR1 as SGHTA and CDR2 as FQGNSA. The CDR3 has 14 residues. Trimming at V came to 4 bases and at J to 2 bases, leaving 2 bases not matched to a gene. The CDR3 DNA reads as TGTGCCAGCAGCTCTACAGGGGGCAATCAGCCCCAGCATTTT. Amino acid sequence: CASSSTGGNQPQHF.

The CDR3 DNA is TGTGCCAGCTCACCGAGTTCCCTACGGGGCACTGAAGCTTTCTTT. It is translated as CASSPSSLRGTEAFF. The chain employs TRBV18 and TRBJ1-1, with unresolved D. Germline V gene data show CDR1 as KGHSH and CDR2 as LQKENI. The CDR3 runs 15 residues. V lost 3 bases to trimming and J lost 4 bases, with 15 bases between them.

The gene calls are TRBV4-1 and TRBJ2-7, with 7 nucleotides matching TRBD2. V was clipped by 0 bases and J by 2 bases; unmatched bases: 7. CDR3 length: 16 amino acids. The germline V gene has CDR1 MGHRA and CDR2 YSYEKL. The DNA for the CDR3 is TGCGCCAGCAGCCAAGATTCGGGACTATCTACCTACGAGCAGTACTTC. This sequence encodes CASSQDSGLSTYEQYF.

V is TRBV5-4 and J is TRBJ1-5; no definite D call. CDR1 and CDR2 from the germline V gene are SGHNT and YYREEE (reference sequence). This CDR3 is built from 14 residues. V shed 0 bases and J shed 5 bases, with 9 bases lying between them. The chain's CDR3 is CASSLGGIDQPQHF. In nucleotides, the CDR3 is TGTGCCAGCAGCTTGGGAGGAATCGATCAGCCCCAGCATTTT. Full variable domain (rest looked up from reference TRBV5-4 and TRBJ1-5): ETGVTQSPTHLIKTRGQQVTLRCSSQSGHNTVSWYQQALGQGPQFIFQYYREEENGRGNFPPRFSGLQFPNYSSELNVNALELDDSALYLCASSLGGIDQPQHFGDGTRLSIL.

The J gene is TRBJ1-5, the V gene TRBV12-5; no clear D gene. Germline V gene sequence: CDR1 LGHNT, CDR2 FRNRAP. Trimming removed 6 bases from V and 4 bases from J, with 7 bases in between. The CDR3 has 12 amino acids. The CDR3 loop is CASGTRNQPQHF. In nucleotides, the CDR3 is TGTGCTAGTGGGACGAGGAATCAGCCCCAGCATTTT. Full variable domain (rest looked up from reference TRBV12-5 and TRBJ1-5): DARVTQTPRHKVTEMGQEVTMRCQPILGHNTVFWYRQTMMQGLELLAYFRNRAPLDDSGMPKDRFSAEMPDATLATLKIQPSEPRDSAVYFCASGTRNQPQHFGDGTRLSIL.

The rearrangement links TRBV3-1 (or the pseudogene TRBV3-2) to TRBJ2-1, with TRBD2 matching 9 bases. Germline V lookup: CDR1 LGHDT, CDR2 YNNKEL (reference sequence). This CDR3 comprises 16 residues. J lost 10 bases, V lost 2 bases, and 12 bases had no gene match. The CDR3 is CASSQQLGGGAGEQFF. The DNA for the CDR3 is TGTGCCAGCAGCCAACAGCTCGGCGGGGGGGCCGGAGAGCAGTTCTTC.